One sample yielded the 22 T cell receptor beta chains listed below, sequenced in a study of shared clonotypes between healthy human individuals. The repertoire was sequenced with immunoSEQ multiplex PCR; TCRdb's copy has only in-frame clones and lacks some. The table lists about 650,000 clones, 95% to 96% of them singletons. The naive CD8 population came from CD45RO-negative cells selected for CCR7, without terminally differentiated effector memory CD45RA+ cells. What was sequenced was naive CD8+ T cells sorted from blood. The receptors come from a woman younger than 45 in good health.

J is TRBJ2-2 and V is TRBV28; D remains ambiguous. Germline CDR1 MDHEN, CDR2 SYDVKM. CDR3 length equals 14 residues. The V end lost 6 bases, the J end lost 0 bases, and 8 bases lay between the germline ends. DNA for the CDR3: TGTGCCAGCAGGTTGCGGACGAACACCGGGGAGCTGTTTTTT. Amino acid sequence: CASRLRTNTGELFF.

The CDR3 loop is CASSHGQYEQYF. CDR3 nucleotides: TGTGCCAGCAGCCACGGACAGTACGAGCAGTACTTC. The chain uses TRBV5-4 and TRBJ2-7; possible D gene TRBD1, 6 bases. Germline V gene data show CDR1 as SGHNT and CDR2 as YYREEE (reference sequence). The CDR3 is 12 residues long. The ends were cut back, 4 bases at V and 4 bases at J, with 9 bases in the middle.

The genes are TRBV11-2 and TRBJ2-2; 9 bases align to TRBD2. Germline trimming cut 5 bases from V and 0 bases from J; bases unmatched to any gene: 4. Germline CDR1 reads SGHAT; CDR2 reads FQNNGV. The CDR3 length is 16 residues. The DNA for the CDR3 is TGTGCCAGCAGCACCCTAGCGGGAACGAACACCGGGGAGCTGTTTTTT. This codes for CASSTLAGTNTGELFF.

The chain joins TRBV7-8 to TRBJ2-7; 9 bases align to TRBD1. The germline V gene encodes CDR1 SGHVS and CDR2 FQNEAQ. This CDR3 has 15 residues. The J segment lost 5 bases and the V segment lost 2 bases, leaving 7 bases of the junction unmatched. The CDR3 nucleotides read TGTGCCAGCAGCTTAAGGCGGACAGGGGTCCACGAGCAGTACTTC. Its translation: CASSLRRTGVHEQYF.

V usage is TRBV7-9 and J usage is TRBJ2-7; D not certain. V was cut by 5 bases and J by 5 bases, with 16 bases left in between. CDR3 length: 14 residues. The germline CDR1 and CDR2 sequences are SEHNR and FQNEAQ (reference sequence). The CDR3 reads CASSETGPSNEQYF. CDR3 nucleotides: TGTGCCAGCAGCGAAACCGGGCCGAGCAACGAGCAGTACTTC.

This sequence joins TRBV2 and TRBJ1-2; tentatively, D is TRBD1 (6 bases). CDR1 is SNHLY, CDR2 FYNNEI, per germline. V was shortened by 6 bases and J by 5 bases, with 13 bases between the two germline ends. This CDR3 spans 13 amino acids. This chain's CDR3 is CASRGTPLYGYTF. DNA of the CDR3: TGTGCCAGCAGAGGGACACCATTGTATGGCTACACCTTC. Based on the CDR3 plus reference TRBV2 and TRBJ1-2, the full variable domain is EPEVTQTPSHQVTQMGQEVILRCVPISNHLYFYWYRQILGQKVEFLVSFYNNEISEKSEIFDDQFSVERPDGSNFTLKIRSTKLEDSAMYFCASRGTPLYGYTFGSGTRLTVV.

V is TRBV28 and J is TRBJ1-1; D is uncertain. Germline V gives CDR1 MDHEN, CDR2 SYDVKM. The V end lost 1 base, the J end lost 2 bases, and 8 bases lay between the germline ends. This CDR3 has 14 residues. The CDR3 coding sequence is TGTGCCAGCAGTTTATCTTTTCTTAACACTGAAGCTTTCTTT. Encoded protein: CASSLSFLNTEAFF.

Note on this clone: At the DNA level, this CDR3 is encoded by other sequences in the same sample as well. The rearrangement joins TRBV9 to TRBJ2-7; 13 bases agree with TRBD2. The CDR3 consists of 15 residues. The J segment lost 4 bases and the V segment lost 0 bases, leaving 1 base of the junction unmatched. Germline CDR1 reads SGDLS; CDR2 reads YYNGEE. CDR3 in amino acids: CASSVGTSGRYEQYF. The CDR3 DNA follows: TGTGCCAGCAGCGTAGGGACTAGCGGGAGATACGAGCAGTACTTC.

J is TRBJ1-2 and V is TRBV9; D unclear. Germline CDR1 reads SGDLS; CDR2 reads YYNGEE. This CDR3 contains 12 residues. V gave up 3 bases and J gave up 4 bases, with 7 bases separating them. This chain's CDR3 is CASSGGGYGYTF. The DNA for the CDR3 is TGTGCCAGCAGCGGGGGTGGCTATGGCTACACCTTC.

This chain connects TRBV6-5 to TRBJ2-7, with 9 bases lining up with TRBD1. This CDR3 has 14 amino acids. V was pared by 4 bases and J by 2 bases, with 3 bases of the junction left unmatched. The germline gives CDR1 MNHEY, CDR2 SVGAGI. The CDR3 loop reads CASSWTGEAYEQYF. In DNA form, the CDR3 reads TGTGCCAGCAGTTGGACAGGGGAGGCCTACGAGCAGTACTTC.

This clone appeared once. The chain employs TRBV27 and TRBJ2-1, with TRBD2 matching 8 bases. The CDR3 covers 15 residues. The trim removed 5 bases at V and 10 bases at J, leaving 13 bases unmatched. Looked up from germline, CDR1 is MNHEY and CDR2 is SMNVEV (reference sequence). CDR3 loop: CASSPPGLVAVEQFF. The CDR3 DNA is TGTGCCAGCAGTCCCCCGGGACTAGTCGCGGTAGAGCAGTTCTTC.

This chain joins TRBV6-5 and TRBJ2-7; no definite D call. The V and J ends lost 4 bases and 2 bases respectively, with 12 bases between them. The CDR3 consists of 14 residues. Germline V CDR1 and CDR2: MNHEY, SVGAGI. The CDR3 reads CASSFIGPTYEQYF. For the CDR3, the DNA is TGTGCCAGCAGTTTCATTGGGCCCACCTACGAGCAGTACTTC.

This chain connects TRBV25-1 to TRBJ1-1, with D maybe TRBD1 (5 bases). Germline CDR1 reads MGHDK; CDR2 reads SYGVNS. V lost 2 bases to trimming and J lost 4 bases, with 14 bases between them. This CDR3 contains 15 residues. CDR3 residues: CASSEIGGLGTEAFF. The CDR3 nucleotides read TGTGCCAGCAGTGAAATTGGGGGTTTGGGCACTGAAGCTTTCTTT.

The J gene is TRBJ1-6, the V gene TRBV13; TRBD1 matches 7 bases. Unmatched junction bases numbered 1, after V lost 4 bases and J lost 7 bases. CDR1 is PRHDT and CDR2 is FYEKMQ in the germline V gene (reference sequence). The CDR3 contains 13 residues. The CDR3 DNA reads TGTGCCAGCAGCTCGGACAGGAATTCACCCCTCCACTTT. It translates to CASSSDRNSPLHF. Full variable domain (remainder filled in from reference TRBV13 and TRBJ1-6): AAGVIQSPRHLIKEKRETATLKCYPIPRHDTVYWYQQGPGQDPQFLISFYEKMQSDKGSIPDRFSAQQFSDYHSELNMSSLELGDSALYFCASSSDRNSPLHFGNGTRLTVT.

Comment on this clone: The sample carries other DNA sequences with the same CDR3. The V call is TRBV13, the J call TRBJ2-7, with D tentatively TRBD1 (5 bases). The CDR3 runs 13 residues. Trimming took off 1 base at V and 1 base at J, with 5 bases between the two ends. Germline-derived CDR1 and CDR2 are PRHDT and FYEKMQ (reference sequence). The CDR3 nucleotides are TGTGCCAGCAGCTTAGCAGGGTCCTACGAGCAGTACTTC. It yields the protein CASSLAGSYEQYF.

The rearrangement links TRBV28 to TRBJ2-2; D is ambiguous. Trimming stripped 9 bases from V and 7 bases from J, with 9 bases between. This CDR3 spans 11 amino acids. Germline CDR1 and CDR2: MDHEN and SYDVKM. CDR3 nucleotide sequence: TGTGCCAGGAGATGGGGCGGGGAGCTGTTTTTT. Its protein is CARRWGGELFF.

This chain joins TRBV27 and TRBJ2-5; no definite D call. Germline V lookup: CDR1 MNHEY, CDR2 SMNVEV (reference sequence). The CDR3 extends over 13 amino acids. The germline V and J ends were trimmed by 7 bases and 0 bases, with 9 bases remaining between them. CDR3 in amino acids: CASTSENQETQYF. The CDR3 DNA reads TGTGCCAGCACCTCTGAAAACCAAGAGACCCAGTACTTC.

As concerns this clone: This sample also contains other DNA sequences that code for the same CDR3. V usage is TRBV27 and J usage is TRBJ2-1; 14 nucleotides line up with TRBD2. The CDR3 is made up of 15 amino acids. The V segment lost 6 bases and the J segment 9 bases; nucleotides outside the gene matches: 7. Germline V CDR1 and CDR2: MNHEY, SMNVEV (reference sequence). CDR3 DNA: TGTGCCAGCAGCAGCGGGACTAGCGGGAGAGGTGAGCAGTTCTTC. Its translation is CASSSGTSGRGEQFF.

This chain links TRBV5-8 with TRBJ2-2; perhaps TRBD1 as D (6 bases). Trimming pared 4 bases from V and 2 bases from J, leaving 24 bases between. Germline V CDR1 and CDR2: SGHTS, YDEGEE. The CDR3 is 19 residues long. CDR3 sequence reads: CASSLLDGAGVLNTGELFF. The CDR3 nucleotides read TGTGCCAGCAGCCTCCTCGATGGGGCAGGGGTGCTTAACACCGGGGAGCTGTTTTTT.

CDR3 nucleotide sequence: TGTGCCAGCACCTTGGGGGGAGGGGCGCGTTATGGCTACACCTTC. Translated: CASTLGGGARYGYTF. The chain couples TRBV7-9 to TRBJ1-2, with a tentative D call TRBD1 (5 bases). Per the germline V gene, CDR1 is SEHNR and CDR2 is FQNEAQ (reference sequence). The CDR3 length is 15 residues. V was cut by 7 bases and J by 5 bases, with 20 bases left in between.

The V and J genes are TRBV11-2 and TRBJ2-2; D is undetermined. V dropped 0 bases and J dropped 4 bases, with 15 bases sitting between them. Germline V gene lookup returns CDR1 SGHAT and CDR2 FQNNGV. This CDR3 is 17 amino acids long. CDR3 sequence reads: CASSLEALELGTGELFF. The CDR3 DNA sequence: TGTGCCAGCAGCTTAGAGGCGTTAGAGTTGGGCACCGGGGAGCTGTTTTTT.

The gene calls are TRBV9 and TRBJ2-1; 7 bases match TRBD1. This CDR3 has 16 amino acids. Germline V lookup: CDR1 SGDLS, CDR2 YYNGEE. The trim removed 0 bases at V and 4 bases at J, leaving 7 bases unmatched. The CDR3 DNA is TGTGCCAGCAGCGTAGGTATCGGACAGGAGTACAATGAGCAGTTCTTC. It encodes CASSVGIGQEYNEQFF.